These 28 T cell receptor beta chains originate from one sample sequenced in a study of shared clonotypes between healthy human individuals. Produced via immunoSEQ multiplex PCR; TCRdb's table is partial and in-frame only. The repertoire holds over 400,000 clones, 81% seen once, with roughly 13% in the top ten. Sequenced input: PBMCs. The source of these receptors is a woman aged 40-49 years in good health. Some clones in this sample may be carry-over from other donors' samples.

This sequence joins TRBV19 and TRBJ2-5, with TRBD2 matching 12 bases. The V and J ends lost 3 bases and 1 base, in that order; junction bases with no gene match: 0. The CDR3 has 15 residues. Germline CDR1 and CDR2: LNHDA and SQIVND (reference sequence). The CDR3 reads CASSMTSGSQETQYF. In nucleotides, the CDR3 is TGTGCCAGTAGTATGACTAGCGGGAGCCAAGAGACCCAGTACTTC. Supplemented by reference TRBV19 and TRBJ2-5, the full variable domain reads DGGITQSPKYLFRKEGQNVTLSCEQNLNHDAMYWYRQDPGQGLRLIYYSQIVNDFQKGDIAEGYSVSREKKESFPLTVTSAQKNPTAFYLCASSMTSGSQETQYFGPGTRLLVL.

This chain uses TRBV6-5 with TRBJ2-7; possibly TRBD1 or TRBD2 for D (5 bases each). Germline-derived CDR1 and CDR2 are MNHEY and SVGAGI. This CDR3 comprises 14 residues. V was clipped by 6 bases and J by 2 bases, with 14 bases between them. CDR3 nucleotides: TGTGCCAGCAGGCCCGGGGCACCAGCCTACGAGCAGTACTTC. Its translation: CASRPGAPAYEQYF.

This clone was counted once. This chain's CDR3 is CAITTGVLTDTQYF. CDR3 DNA sequence: TGTGCCATTACGACAGGAGTCCTCACAGATACGCAGTATTTT. The chain joins TRBV2 to TRBJ2-3; possible D gene TRBD1, 6 bases. V was cut by 10 bases and J by 2 bases, with 16 bases left in between. This CDR3 spans 14 amino acids. Germline V gene sequence: CDR1 SNHLY, CDR2 FYNNEI.

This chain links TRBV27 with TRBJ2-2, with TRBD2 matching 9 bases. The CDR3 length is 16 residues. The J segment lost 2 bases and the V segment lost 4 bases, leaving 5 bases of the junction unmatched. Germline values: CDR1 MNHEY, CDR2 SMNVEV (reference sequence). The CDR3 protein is CASSWLAGINTGELFF. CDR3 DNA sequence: TGTGCCAGCAGTTGGCTAGCGGGAATAAACACCGGGGAGCTGTTTTTT.

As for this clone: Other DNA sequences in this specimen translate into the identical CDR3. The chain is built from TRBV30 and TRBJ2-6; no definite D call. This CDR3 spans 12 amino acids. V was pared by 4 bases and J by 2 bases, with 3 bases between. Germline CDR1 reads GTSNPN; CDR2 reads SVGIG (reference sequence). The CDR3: CAWNPGANVLTF. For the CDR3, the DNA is TGTGCCTGGAATCCTGGGGCCAACGTCCTGACTTTC.

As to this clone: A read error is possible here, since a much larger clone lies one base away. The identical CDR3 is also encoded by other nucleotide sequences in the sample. In DNA, the CDR3 is TGTGCCAGCAGCCGGGACAGAACTAACTATGGTTACACCTTC. Its protein product is CASSRDRTNYGYTF. The chain has TRBV5-5 and TRBJ1-2; 7 bases match TRBD1. This CDR3 spans 14 amino acids. Germline-derived CDR1 and CDR2 are SGHKS and YYEKEE (reference sequence).

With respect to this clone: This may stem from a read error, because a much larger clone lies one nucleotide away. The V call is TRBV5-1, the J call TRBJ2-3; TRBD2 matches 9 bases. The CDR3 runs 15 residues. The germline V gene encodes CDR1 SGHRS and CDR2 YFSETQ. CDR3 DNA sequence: TGCGCCGGCAGCACCGGGACTAGCCCGGGGGATACGCAGTATTTT. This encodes CAGSTGTSPGDTQYF.

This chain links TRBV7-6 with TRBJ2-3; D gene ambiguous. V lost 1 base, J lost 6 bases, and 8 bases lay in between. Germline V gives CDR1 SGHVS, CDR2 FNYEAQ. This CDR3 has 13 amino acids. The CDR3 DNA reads TGTGCCAGCAGCTTAGGCACCATCGATACGCAGTATTTT. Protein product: CASSLGTIDTQYF.

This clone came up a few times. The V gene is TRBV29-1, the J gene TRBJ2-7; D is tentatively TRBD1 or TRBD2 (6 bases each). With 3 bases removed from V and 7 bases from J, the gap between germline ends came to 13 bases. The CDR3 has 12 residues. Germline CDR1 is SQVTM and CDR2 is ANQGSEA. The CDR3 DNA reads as TGCAGCGTTGAGAGGGGGGCTGGGGAGCAGTACTTC. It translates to CSVERGAGEQYF.

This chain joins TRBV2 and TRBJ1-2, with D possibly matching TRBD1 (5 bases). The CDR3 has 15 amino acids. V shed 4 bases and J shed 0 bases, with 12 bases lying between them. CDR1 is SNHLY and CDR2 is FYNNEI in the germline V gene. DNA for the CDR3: TGTGCCAGCAGTGTGACAGCTGGTTCTAACTATGGCTACACCTTC. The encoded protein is CASSVTAGSNYGYTF.

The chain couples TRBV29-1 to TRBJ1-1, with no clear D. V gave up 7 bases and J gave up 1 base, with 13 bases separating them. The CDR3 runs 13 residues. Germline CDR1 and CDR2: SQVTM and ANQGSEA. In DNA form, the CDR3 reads TGCAGCGCACAAATGGGTGGGAACACTGAAGCTTTCTTT. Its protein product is CSAQMGGNTEAFF.

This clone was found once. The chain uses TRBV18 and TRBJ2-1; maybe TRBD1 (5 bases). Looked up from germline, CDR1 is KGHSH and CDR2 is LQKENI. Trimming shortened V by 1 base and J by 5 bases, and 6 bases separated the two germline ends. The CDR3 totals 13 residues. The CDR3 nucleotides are TGTGCCAGCTCACCACTACAGGACAATGAGCAGTTCTTC. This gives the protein CASSPLQDNEQFF.

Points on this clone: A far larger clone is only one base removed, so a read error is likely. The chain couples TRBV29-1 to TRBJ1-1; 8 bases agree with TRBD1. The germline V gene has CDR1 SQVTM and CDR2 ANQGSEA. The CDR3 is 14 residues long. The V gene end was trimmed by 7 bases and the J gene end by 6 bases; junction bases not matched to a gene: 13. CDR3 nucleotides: TGCAGCGCCGCTGACAGGGGAGAGTACGCTGAAGCTTTCTTT. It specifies CSAADRGEYAEAFF.

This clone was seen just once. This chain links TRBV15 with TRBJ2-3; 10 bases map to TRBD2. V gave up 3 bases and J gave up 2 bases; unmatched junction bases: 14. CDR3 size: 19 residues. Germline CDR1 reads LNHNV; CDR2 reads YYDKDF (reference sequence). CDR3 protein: CATSSDWTSGTPITDTQYF. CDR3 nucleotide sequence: TGTGCCACCAGCAGCGATTGGACTAGCGGTACACCCATCACAGATACGCAGTATTTT.

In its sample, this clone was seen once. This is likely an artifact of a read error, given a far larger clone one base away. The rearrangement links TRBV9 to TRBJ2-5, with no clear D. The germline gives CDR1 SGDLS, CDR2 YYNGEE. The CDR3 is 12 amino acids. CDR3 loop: CAGSVGGETQYF. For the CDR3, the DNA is TGTGCCGGCAGCGTAGGTGGGGAGACCCAGTACTTC.

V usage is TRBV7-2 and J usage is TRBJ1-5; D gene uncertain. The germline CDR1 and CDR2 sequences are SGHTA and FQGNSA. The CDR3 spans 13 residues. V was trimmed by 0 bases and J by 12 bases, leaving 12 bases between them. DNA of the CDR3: TGTGCCAGCAGCTTAGCCCCTAGAACGGACCAGCATTTT. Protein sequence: CASSLAPRTDQHF.

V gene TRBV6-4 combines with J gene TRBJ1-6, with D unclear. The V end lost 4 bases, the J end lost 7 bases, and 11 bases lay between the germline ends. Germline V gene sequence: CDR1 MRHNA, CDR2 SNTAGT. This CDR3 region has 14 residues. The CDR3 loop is CASSVETENSPLHF. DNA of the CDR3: TGTGCCAGCAGTGTTGAGACGGAAAATTCACCCCTCCACTTT.

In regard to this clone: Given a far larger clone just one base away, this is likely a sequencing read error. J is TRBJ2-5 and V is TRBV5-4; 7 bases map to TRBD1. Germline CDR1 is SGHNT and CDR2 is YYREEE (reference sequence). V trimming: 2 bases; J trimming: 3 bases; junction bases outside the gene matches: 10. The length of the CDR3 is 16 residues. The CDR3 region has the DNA TGTGCCAGCAGCTTTGGTTTAGGGCAGGGGGAAGAGACCCAGTACTTC. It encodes CASSFGLGQGEETQYF.

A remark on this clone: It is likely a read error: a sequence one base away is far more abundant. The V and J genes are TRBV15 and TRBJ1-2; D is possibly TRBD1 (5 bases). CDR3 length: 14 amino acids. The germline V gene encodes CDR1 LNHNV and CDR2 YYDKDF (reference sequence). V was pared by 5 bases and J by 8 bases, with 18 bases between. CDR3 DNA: TGTGCCACCAGCCGCAGGGAGACTGACCGGGGCTACACCTTC. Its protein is CATSRRETDRGYTF.

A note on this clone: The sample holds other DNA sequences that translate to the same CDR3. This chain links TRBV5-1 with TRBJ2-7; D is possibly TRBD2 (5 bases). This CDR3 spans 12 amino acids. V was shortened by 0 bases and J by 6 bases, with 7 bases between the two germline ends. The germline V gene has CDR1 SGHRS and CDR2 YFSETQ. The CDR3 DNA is TGCGCCAGCAGCTTGGATCGGGGCGAGCAGTACTTC. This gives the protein CASSLDRGEQYF. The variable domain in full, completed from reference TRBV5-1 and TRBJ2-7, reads KAGVTQTPRYLIKTRGQQVTLSCSPISGHRSVSWYQQTPGQGLQFLFEYFSETQRNKGNFPGRFSGRQFSNSRSEMNVSTLELGDSALYLCASSLDRGEQYFGPGTRLTVT.

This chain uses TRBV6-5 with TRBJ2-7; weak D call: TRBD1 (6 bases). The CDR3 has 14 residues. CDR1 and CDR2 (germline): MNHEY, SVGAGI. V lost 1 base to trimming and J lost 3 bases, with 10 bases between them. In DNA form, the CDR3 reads TGTGCCAGCAGTTACTTTGGGGGCGGCTACGAGCAGTACTTC. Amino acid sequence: CASSYFGGGYEQYF.

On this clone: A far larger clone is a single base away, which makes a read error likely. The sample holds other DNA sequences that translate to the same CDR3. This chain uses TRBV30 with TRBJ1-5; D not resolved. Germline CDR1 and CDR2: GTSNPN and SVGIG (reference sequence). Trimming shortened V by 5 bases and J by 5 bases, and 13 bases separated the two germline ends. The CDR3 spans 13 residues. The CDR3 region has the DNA TGTGCCTGGTCCACATGGGCCGATCAGCCCCAGCATTTT. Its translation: CAWSTWADQPQHF.

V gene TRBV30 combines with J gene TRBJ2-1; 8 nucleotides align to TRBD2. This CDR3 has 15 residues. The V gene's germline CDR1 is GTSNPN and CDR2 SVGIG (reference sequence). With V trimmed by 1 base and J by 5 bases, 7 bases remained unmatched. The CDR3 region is CAWSAGTRINNEQFF. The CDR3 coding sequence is TGTGCCTGGAGTGCCGGGACTAGAATTAACAATGAGCAGTTCTTC.

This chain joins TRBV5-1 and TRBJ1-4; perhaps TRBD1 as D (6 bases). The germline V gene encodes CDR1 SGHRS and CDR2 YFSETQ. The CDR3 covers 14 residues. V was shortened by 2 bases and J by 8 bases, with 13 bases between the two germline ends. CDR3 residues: CASSFVGGQEKLFF. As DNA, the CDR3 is TGCGCCAGCAGCTTTGTGGGGGGCCAGGAAAAACTGTTTTTT. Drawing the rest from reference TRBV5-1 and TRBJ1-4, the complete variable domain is KAGVTQTPRYLIKTRGQQVTLSCSPISGHRSVSWYQQTPGQGLQFLFEYFSETQRNKGNFPGRFSGRQFSNSRSEMNVSTLELGDSALYLCASSFVGGQEKLFFGSGTQLSVL.

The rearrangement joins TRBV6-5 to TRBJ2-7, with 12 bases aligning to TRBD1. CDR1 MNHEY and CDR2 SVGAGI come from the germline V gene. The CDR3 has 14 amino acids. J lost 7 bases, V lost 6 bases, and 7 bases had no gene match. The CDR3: CASSRDRGLGEQYF. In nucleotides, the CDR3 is TGTGCCAGCAGCCGGGACAGGGGGCTTGGTGAGCAGTACTTC.

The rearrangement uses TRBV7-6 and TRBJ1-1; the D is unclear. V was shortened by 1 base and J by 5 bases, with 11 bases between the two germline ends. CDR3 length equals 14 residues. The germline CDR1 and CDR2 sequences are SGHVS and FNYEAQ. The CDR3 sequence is CASSLGRQRTEAFF. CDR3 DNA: TGTGCCAGCAGCTTAGGCAGGCAGAGAACTGAAGCTTTCTTT.

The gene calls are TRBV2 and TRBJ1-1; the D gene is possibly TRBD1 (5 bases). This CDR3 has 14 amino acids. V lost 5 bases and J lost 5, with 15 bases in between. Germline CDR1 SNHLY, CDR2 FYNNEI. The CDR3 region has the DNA TGTGCCAGCAGTATTAGCCCCAGGGAAACTGAAGCTTTCTTT. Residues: CASSISPRETEAFF.

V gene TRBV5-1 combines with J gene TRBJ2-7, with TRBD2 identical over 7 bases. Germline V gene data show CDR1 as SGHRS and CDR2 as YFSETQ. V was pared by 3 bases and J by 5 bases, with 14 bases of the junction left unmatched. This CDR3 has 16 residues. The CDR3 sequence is CASSWGLAGVNNEQYF. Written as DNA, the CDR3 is TGCGCCAGCAGCTGGGGCCTCGCGGGAGTGAATAACGAGCAGTACTTC.